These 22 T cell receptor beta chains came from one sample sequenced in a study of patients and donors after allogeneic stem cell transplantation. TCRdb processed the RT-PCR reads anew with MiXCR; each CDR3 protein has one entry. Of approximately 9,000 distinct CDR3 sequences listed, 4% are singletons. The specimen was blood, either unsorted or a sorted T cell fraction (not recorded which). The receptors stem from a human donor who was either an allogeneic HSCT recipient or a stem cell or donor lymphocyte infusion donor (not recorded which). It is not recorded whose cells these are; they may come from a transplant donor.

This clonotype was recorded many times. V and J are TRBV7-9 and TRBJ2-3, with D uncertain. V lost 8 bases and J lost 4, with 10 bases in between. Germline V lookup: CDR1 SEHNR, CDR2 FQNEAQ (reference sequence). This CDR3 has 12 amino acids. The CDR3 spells CASRPQSDTQYF. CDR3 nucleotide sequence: TGTGCCAGCCGTCCCCAATCAGATACGCAGTATTTT.

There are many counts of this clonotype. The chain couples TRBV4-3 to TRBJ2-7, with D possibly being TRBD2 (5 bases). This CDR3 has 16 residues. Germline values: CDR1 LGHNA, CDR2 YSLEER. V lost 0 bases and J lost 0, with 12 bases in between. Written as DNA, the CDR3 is TGCGCCAGCAGCCAAGATTGGCCCGACTACTCCTACGAGCAGTACTTC. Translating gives CASSQDWPDYSYEQYF.

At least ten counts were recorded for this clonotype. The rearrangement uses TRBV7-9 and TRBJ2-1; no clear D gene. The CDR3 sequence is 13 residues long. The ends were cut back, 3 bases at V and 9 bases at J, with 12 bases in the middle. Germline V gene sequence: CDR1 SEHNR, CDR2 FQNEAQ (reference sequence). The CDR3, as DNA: TGTGCCAGCAGCTTGGCAACTCGGAGTGAGCAGTTCTTC. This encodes CASSLATRSEQFF. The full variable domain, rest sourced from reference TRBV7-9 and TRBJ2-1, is DTGVSQNPRHKITKRGQNVTFRCDPISEHNRLYWYRQTLGQGPEFLTYFQNEAQLEKSRLLSDRFSAERPKGSFSTLEIQRTEQGDSAMYLCASSLATRSEQFFGPGTRLTVL.

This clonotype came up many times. CDR3 sequence reads: CASSLGASYEQYF. CDR3 DNA: TGTGCCAGCAGTTTAGGGGCCTCCTACGAGCAGTACTTC. The V call is TRBV27, the J call TRBJ2-7, with a weak D call TRBD1 (5 bases). Germline lookup yields CDR1 MNHEY and CDR2 SMNVEV (reference sequence). CDR3 length equals 13 residues. V was pared by 2 bases and J by 0 bases, with 5 bases between.

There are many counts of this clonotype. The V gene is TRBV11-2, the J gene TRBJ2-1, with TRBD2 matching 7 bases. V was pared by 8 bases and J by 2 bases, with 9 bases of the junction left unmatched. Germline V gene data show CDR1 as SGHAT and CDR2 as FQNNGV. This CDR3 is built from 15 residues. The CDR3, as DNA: TGTGCCAGCGGCCCCCCAGGACTAGCCTACAATGAGCAGTTCTTC. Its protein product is CASGPPGLAYNEQFF.

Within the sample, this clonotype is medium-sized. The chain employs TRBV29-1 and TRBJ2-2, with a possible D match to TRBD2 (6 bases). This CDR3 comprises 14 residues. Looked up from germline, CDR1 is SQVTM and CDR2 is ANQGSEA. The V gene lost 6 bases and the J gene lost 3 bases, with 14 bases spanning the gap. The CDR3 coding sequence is TGCAGCGTGGGGGGTCAGTCTCACACCGGGGAGCTGTTTTTT. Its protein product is CSVGGQSHTGELFF.

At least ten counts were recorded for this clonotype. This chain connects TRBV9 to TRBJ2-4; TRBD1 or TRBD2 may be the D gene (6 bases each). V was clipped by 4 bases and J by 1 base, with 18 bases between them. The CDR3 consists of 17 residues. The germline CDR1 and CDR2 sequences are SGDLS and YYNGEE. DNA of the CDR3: TGTGCCAGCAGCACAGGGACGGTCGCGGGGGCCAAAAACATTCAGTACTTC. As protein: CASSTGTVAGAKNIQYF.

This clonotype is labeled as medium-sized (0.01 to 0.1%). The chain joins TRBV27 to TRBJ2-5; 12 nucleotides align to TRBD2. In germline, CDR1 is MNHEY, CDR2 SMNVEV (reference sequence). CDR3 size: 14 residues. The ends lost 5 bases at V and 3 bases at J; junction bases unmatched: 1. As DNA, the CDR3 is TGTGCCAGCAGTGCTAGCGGGGGGGAAGAGACCCAGTACTTC. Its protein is CASSASGGEETQYF.

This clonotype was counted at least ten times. CDR3 nucleotides: TGTGCCAGCTCACCTATGATGGGTTCTTACACTGAAGCTTTCTTT. It is translated as CASSPMMGSYTEAFF. The chain couples TRBV18 to TRBJ1-1, with no clear D. V lost 3 bases to trimming and J lost 3 bases, with 14 bases between them. Germline V lookup: CDR1 KGHSH, CDR2 LQKENI. This CDR3 comprises 15 residues.

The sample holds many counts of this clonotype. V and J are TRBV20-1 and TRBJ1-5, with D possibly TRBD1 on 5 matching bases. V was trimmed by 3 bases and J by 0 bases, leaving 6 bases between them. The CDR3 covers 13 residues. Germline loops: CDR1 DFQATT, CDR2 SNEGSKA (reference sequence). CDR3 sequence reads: CSARGGSNQPQHF. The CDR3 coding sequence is TGCAGTGCTAGGGGGGGTAGCAATCAGCCCCAGCATTTT.

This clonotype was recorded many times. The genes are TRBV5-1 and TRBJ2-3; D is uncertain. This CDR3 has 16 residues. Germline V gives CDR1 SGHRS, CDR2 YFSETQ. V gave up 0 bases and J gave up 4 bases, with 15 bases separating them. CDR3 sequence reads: CASSLAQLSVPDTQYF. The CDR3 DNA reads TGCGCCAGCAGCTTGGCCCAGCTCTCAGTACCAGATACGCAGTATTTT.

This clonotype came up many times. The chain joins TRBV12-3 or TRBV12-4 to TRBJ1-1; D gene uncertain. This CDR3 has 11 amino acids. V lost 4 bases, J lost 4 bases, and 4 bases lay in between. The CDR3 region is CASSYFTEAFF. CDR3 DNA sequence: TGTGCCAGCAGTTATTTCACTGAAGCTTTCTTT.

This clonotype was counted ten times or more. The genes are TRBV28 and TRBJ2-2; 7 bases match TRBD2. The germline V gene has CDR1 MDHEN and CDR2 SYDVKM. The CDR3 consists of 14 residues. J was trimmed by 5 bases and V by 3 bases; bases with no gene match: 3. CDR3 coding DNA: TGTGCCAGCAGTTTGGGGGGGAATACCGGGGAGCTGTTTTTT. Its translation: CASSLGGNTGELFF.

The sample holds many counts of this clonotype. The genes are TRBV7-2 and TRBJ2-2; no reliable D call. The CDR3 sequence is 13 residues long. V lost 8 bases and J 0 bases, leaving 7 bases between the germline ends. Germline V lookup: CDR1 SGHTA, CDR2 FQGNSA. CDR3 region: CASSFANTGELFF. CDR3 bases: TGTGCCAGCTCCTTCGCGAACACCGGGGAGCTGTTTTTT.

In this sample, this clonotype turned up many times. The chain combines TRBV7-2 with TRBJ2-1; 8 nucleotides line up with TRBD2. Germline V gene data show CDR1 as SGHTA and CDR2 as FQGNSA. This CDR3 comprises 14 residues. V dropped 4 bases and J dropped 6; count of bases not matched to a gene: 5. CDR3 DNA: TGTGCCAGCAGCTCTGAGCGGGAGATCAATGAGCAGTTCTTC. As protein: CASSSEREINEQFF.

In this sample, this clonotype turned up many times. Here the CDR3 reads CATSDSGTRASYEQYF. In DNA form, the CDR3 reads TGTGCCACCAGTGATTCCGGGACAAGGGCTTCCTACGAGCAGTACTTC. V is TRBV24-1 and J is TRBJ2-7; possible D gene TRBD1, 6 bases. Per germline, CDR1 KGHDR and CDR2 SFDVKD. Deletions cut 2 bases from V and 1 base from J, with 14 bases between. The CDR3 consists of 16 residues.

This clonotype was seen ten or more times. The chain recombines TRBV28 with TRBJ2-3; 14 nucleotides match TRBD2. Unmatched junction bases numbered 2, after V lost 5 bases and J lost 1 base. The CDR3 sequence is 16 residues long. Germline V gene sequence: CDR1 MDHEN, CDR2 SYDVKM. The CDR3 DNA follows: TGTGCCAGCAGTCTGGGACTAGCGGGAGGCACAGATACGCAGTATTTT. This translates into CASSLGLAGGTDTQYF.

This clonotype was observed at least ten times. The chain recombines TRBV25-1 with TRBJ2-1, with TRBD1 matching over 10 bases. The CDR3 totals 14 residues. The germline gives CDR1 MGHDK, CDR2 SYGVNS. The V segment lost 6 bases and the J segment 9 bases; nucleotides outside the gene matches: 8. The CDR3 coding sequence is TGTGCCAGCAGCCTAAGACAGGGGGCGGGTGAGCAGTTCTTC. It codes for CASSLRQGAGEQFF.

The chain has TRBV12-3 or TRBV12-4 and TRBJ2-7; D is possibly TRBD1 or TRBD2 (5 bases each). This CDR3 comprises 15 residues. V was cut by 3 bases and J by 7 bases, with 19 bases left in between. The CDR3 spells CASSLDAWDVGEQYF. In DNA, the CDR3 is TGTGCCAGCAGTTTGGATGCATGGGACGTGGGGGAGCAGTACTTC.

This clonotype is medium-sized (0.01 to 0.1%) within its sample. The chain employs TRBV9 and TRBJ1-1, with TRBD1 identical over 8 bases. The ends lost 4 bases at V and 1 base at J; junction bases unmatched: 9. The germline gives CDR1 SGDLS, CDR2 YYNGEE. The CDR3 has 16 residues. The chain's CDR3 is CASSPSRTGRNTEAFF. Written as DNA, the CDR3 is TGTGCCAGCAGCCCAAGCCGGACAGGGCGGAACACTGAAGCTTTCTTT.

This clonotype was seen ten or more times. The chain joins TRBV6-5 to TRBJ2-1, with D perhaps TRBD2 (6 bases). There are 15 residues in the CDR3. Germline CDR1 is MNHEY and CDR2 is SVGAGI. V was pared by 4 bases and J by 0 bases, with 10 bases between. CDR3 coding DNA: TGTGCCAGCAGTTTGGTTAGCGGCTCCTACAATGAGCAGTTCTTC. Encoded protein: CASSLVSGSYNEQFF.

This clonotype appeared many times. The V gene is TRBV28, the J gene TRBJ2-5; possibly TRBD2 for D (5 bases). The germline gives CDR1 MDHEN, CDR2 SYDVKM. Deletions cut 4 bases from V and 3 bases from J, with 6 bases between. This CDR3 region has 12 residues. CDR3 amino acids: CASSSAEETQYF. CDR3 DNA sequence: TGTGCCAGCAGTTCAGCGGAAGAGACCCAGTACTTC.